This T cell receptor beta chain was sequenced in a study of shared clonotypes between healthy human individuals. Germline CDR1 is MNHEY and CDR2 is SMNVEV (reference sequence). The CDR3 loop spans 17 amino acids. The ends lost 3 bases at V and 5 bases at J; junction bases unmatched: 13. Only in-frame clones appear in the TCRdb table, and some are missing; sequencing was by immunoSEQ multiplex PCR. The profile shows about 180,000 clones, over 85% of them singletons. The sequenced material came from naive CD4+ T cells sorted from blood. Noted subset: CD45RA+ positively selected. This sequence joins TRBV27 and TRBJ2-5, with 9 bases that match TRBD2. This receptor was taken from a woman in her 30s in good health. The CDR3 here is CASSFRTSVRDRETQYF. CDR3 DNA: TGTGCCAGCAGTTTTAGGACTAGCGTCAGAGACAGGGAGACCCAGTACTTC.